This T cell receptor beta chain was retrieved from a study of OX40 agonist ivuxolimab in advanced cancers. Study as a whole: All patients had ivuxolimab intravenously every 2 weeks at 0.01 to 10 mg/kg. Notes on the study in general: Expanded clones belonging to CD8+ T cells outnumbered, on average, those of CD4+. Patients with a partial response at 0.1-3.0 mg/kg had among the lowest clonal expansion.

Samples of blood were obtained at baseline, on cycle 4 day 1, and on cycle 7 day 1. A word on this clone: Its antigen is unknown.

The CDR3 is 16 residues long. Unmatched junction bases numbered 8, after V lost 6 bases and J lost 0 bases. Germline V lookup: CDR1 MNHEY, CDR2 SMNVEV (reference sequence). Some clones are missing from TCRdb's copy, which holds only in-frame ones; the method was immunoSEQ multiplex PCR. Here the sample spans approximately 74,000 clones, around 83% being singletons. The sequencing here drew on CD4+ or CD8+ T cells sorted from blood, taken in a trial of the OX40 agonist ivuxolimab. The TCR was taken from an adult with an advanced solid tumor such as melanoma, head and neck, liver or kidney cancer. V usage is TRBV27 and J usage is TRBJ1-2; TRBD1 matches 9 bases. The CDR3 region has the DNA TGTGCCAGCAGGGACAGGGGAACACCCACTAACTATGGCTACACCTTC. Amino acids: CASRDRGTPTNYGYTF.